The rows below give T cell receptor beta chains drawn from one sample of a study of blood T cell repertoires in COVID-19. Assay used: immunoSEQ multiplex PCR; TCRdb lists only in-frame clones, some missing. The data show about 110,000 clones, approximately 67% seen once. The sequencing sample was made of peripheral blood. The source is a woman aged 55 to 70 with acute or convalescent COVID-19. Each CDR3 is given with its conserved first and last residue. The order of the fields is clone size, D gene, J gene, V gene, CDR3 DNA, CDR3 protein. The D gene is left open where the match is weak. The size entry is marked missing in some rows and otherwise reads once, few, many or a size class.

NA TRBD1 TRBJ1-3 TRBV27 TGTGCCAGCAGTTTGGCCAGGGGGAACACCATATATTTT CASSLARGNTIYF
NA TRBD1 TRBJ2-2 TRBV5-6 TGTGCCAGCAGCTTGCGGTCAGGGGGCGGAACCGGGGAGCTGTTTTTT CASSLRSGGGTGELFF
NA NA TRBJ2-2 TRBV7-2 TGTGCCAGCAGCCGTAATAGGCAGGTGAACACCGGGGAGCTGTTTTTT CASSRNRQVNTGELFF
NA TRBD1 TRBJ2-7 TRBV3-1/TRBV3-2 TGTGCCAGCAGCCAAGCAGGGGGTGGGCCCTACGAGCAGTACTTC CASSQAGGGPYEQYF
few NA TRBJ1-5 TRBV19 TGTGCCAGTAGTATGCCCGGACATAGGGGCAATCAGCCCCAGCATTTT CASSMPGHRGNQPQHF
NA NA TRBJ1-1 TRBV28 TGTGCCAGCATCACTCTTCGAGTCATGAACACTGAAGCTTTCTTT CASITLRVMNTEAFF
few NA TRBJ1-2 TRBV6-1 TGTGCCAGCAGTGAAGCGCACACAAAACACTATGGCTACACCTTC CASSEAHTKHYGYTF
NA NA TRBJ2-5 TRBV12-3/TRBV12-4 TGTGCCAGCAGTTTGGTACGGGAGACCCAGTACTTC CASSLVRETQYF
NA NA TRBJ2-1 TRBV5-1 TGCGCCAGCAGCTCAAAGTTATGGGGGGGCCTCTACAATGAGCAGTTCTTC CASSSKLWGGLYNEQFF
NA TRBD2 TRBJ2-2 TRBV4-2 TGTGCCAGCAGCCAACTATTAGCGGGGGGTGAGACCGGGGAGCTGTTTTTT CASSQLLAGGETGELFF
NA TRBD1 TRBJ2-7 TRBV7-2 TGTGCCAGCAGCTTAGCCCTCGGACAGGGACACGAGCAGTACTTC CASSLALGQGHEQYF
NA TRBD2 TRBJ2-1 TRBV27 TGTGCCAGCAGTTACAACCTCGGGACTAGGTTCTACAATGAGCAGTTCTTC CASSYNLGTRFYNEQFF
NA NA TRBJ2-5 TRBV2 TGTGCCAGCAGGGGGTTTGCTACCGGAGGGGAGACCCAGTACTTC CASRGFATGGETQYF
NA NA TRBJ2-5 TRBV30 TGTGCCTGGAGCGCCGGGACTCCCGCCGAGACCCAGTACTTC CAWSAGTPAETQYF
once NA TRBJ1-1 TRBV7-2 TGTGCCAGCAGCTTACAGGAGAACACTGAAGCTTTCTTT CASSLQENTEAFF